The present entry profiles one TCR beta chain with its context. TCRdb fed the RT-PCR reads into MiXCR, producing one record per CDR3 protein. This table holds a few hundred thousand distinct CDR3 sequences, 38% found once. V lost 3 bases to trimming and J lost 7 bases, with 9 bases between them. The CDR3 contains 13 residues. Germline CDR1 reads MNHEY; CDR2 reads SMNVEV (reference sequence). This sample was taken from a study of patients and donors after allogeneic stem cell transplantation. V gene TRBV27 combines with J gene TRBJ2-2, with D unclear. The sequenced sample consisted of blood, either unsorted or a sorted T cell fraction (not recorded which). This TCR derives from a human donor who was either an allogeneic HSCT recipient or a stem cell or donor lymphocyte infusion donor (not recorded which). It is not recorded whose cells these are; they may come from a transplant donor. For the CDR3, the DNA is TGTGCCAGCAGTTTCCGGCGAGACGGGGAGCTGTTTTTT. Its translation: CASSFRRDGELFF.